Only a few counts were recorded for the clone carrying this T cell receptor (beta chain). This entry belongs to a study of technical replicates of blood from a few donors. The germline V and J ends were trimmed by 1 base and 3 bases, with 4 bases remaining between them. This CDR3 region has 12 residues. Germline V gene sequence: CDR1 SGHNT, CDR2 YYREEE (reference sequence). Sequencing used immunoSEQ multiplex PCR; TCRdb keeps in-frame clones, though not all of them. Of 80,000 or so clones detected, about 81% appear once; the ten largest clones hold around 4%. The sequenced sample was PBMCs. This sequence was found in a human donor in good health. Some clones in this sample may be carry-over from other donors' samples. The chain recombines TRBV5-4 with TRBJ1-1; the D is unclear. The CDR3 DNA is TGTGCCAGCAGCTTGCAGTACACTGAAGCTTTCTTT. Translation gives CASSLQYTEAFF. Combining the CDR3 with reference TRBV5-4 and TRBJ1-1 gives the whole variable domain ETGVTQSPTHLIKTRGQQVTLRCSSQSGHNTVSWYQQALGQGPQFIFQYYREEENGRGNFPPRFSGLQFPNYSSELNVNALELDDSALYLCASSLQYTEAFFGQGTRLTVV.